This T cell receptor beta chain came from a study of T cell responses to AZD1222 COVID-19 vaccine. Across the whole study: Whether given at about 4 or about 12 weeks, second doses were pooled.

The data were produced by immunoSEQ multiplex PCR, yet TCRdb's version contains in-frame clones alone and is incomplete. The sample consists of about 170,000 clones, approximately 90% of them appearing once. V was trimmed by 2 bases and J by 9 bases, leaving 11 bases between them. CDR1 and CDR2 from the germline V gene are MNHEY and SMNVEV (reference sequence). CDR3 size: 13 residues. The table lists this clone with a count of one. The origin of this receptor is an adult in good health. The source material was peripheral blood, sampled on day 0 of AZD1222 vaccination. V and J are TRBV27 and TRBJ1-5; perhaps TRBD1 as D (6 bases). CDR3: CASSLGGRRPQHF. CDR3 DNA: TGTGCCAGCAGTTTAGGGGGCCGAAGGCCCCAGCATTTT.